These 16 T cell receptor beta chains came from one sample sequenced in a study of T cells in Graves' hyperthyroidism and ophthalmopathy. TCR beta CDR3 regions were amplified from RNA transcripts. The primer set for the first-round RT-PCR of the TCR CDR3 was HTBI. One entry per CDR3 protein, called by TCRdb with MiXCR from the multiplex PCR reads. The sample yields under 400,000 distinct CDR3 sequences, 15% to 20% seen once. Sequences were obtained from blood. The receptors were gathered from a woman in her forties with Graves' ophthalmopathy.

This clonotype was picked up many times. In DNA, the CDR3 is TGTGCCAGCAGTTTAATAGGTGCGGGGAACACTGAAGCTTTCTTT. Residues: CASSLIGAGNTEAFF. The V and J genes are TRBV27 and TRBJ1-1; D is undetermined. Deletions cut 2 bases from V and 1 base from J, with 11 bases between. The CDR3 runs to 15 residues. Germline V gene sequence: CDR1 MNHEY, CDR2 SMNVEV (reference sequence).

This clonotype was seen a handful of times. At one of its ends the junction is not consistent with the germline gene, which may arise from a read error. This chain joins TRBV11-1 and TRBJ1-2, with D unclear. Germline V gene sequence: CDR1 SGHAT, CDR2 FQDESV (reference sequence). The CDR3 totals 16 residues. The chain's CDR3 is CASSITYDLENCGYTF. As DNA, the CDR3 is TGTGCCAGCAGCATAACCTATGACCTAGAAAACTGTGGCTACACCTTC.

This clonotype was recorded many times. The chain carries TRBV14 and TRBJ2-7; D uncertain. V lost 0 bases to trimming and J lost 5 bases, with 5 bases between them. Per germline, CDR1 SGHDN and CDR2 FVKESK. The CDR3 totals 12 residues. The CDR3 reads CASSQDLDEQYF. The DNA for the CDR3 is TGTGCCAGCAGCCAAGATCTTGACGAGCAGTACTTC. Full variable domain (rest looked up from reference TRBV14 and TRBJ2-7): EAGVTQFPSHSVIEKGQTVTLRCDPISGHDNLYWYRRVMGKEIKFLLHFVKESKQDESGMPNNRFLAERTGGTYSTLKVQPAELEDSGVYFCASSQDLDEQYFGPGTRLTVT.

This clonotype has a single count. This chain uses TRBV6-1 with TRBJ2-7; TRBD2 matches at 8 bases. Germline V CDR1 and CDR2: MNHNS, SASEGT. Trimming at V came to 6 bases and at J to 5 bases, leaving 12 bases not matched to a gene. This CDR3 has 15 amino acids. The CDR3: CASRGAGELSDEQYF. The CDR3 DNA reads as TGTGCCAGCAGGGGAGCGGGAGAGTTATCCGACGAGCAGTACTTC.

Worth noting for this clonotype: A read error may be the cause here, since a much bigger clone is one base away. V gene TRBV28 combines with J gene TRBJ2-7, with 7 positions matching TRBD2. From germline, CDR1 is MDHEN and CDR2 SYDVKM. V shed 5 bases, J shed 6 bases, and the junction held 10 bases outside the gene matches. CDR3 length: 14 amino acids. In DNA form, the CDR3 reads TGTGCCAGCAGTACTATGCGGGAGCGGCTCGAGCAGTACTTC. Encoded protein: CASSTMRERLEQYF.

The genes are TRBV19 and TRBJ1-3; 7 bases match TRBD1. Germline CDR1 LNHDA, CDR2 SQIVND (reference sequence). The CDR3 has 14 amino acids. Germline trimming cut 4 bases from V and 2 bases from J; bases unmatched to any gene: 2. The CDR3: CASSKGTAGNTIYF. The CDR3, as DNA: TGTGCCAGTAGTAAAGGGACAGCTGGAAACACCATATATTTT.

There are a few counts of this clonotype. V gene TRBV3-1 combines with J gene TRBJ1-1; maybe TRBD1 (6 bases). The V end was cut by 4 bases, the J end by 0 bases, with 15 bases between. The CDR3 has 16 amino acids. From germline, CDR1 is LGHDT and CDR2 YNNKEL (reference sequence). The chain's CDR3 is CASSLDGGRLNTEAFF. The CDR3, as DNA: TGTGCCAGCAGCCTAGACGGGGGGCGCCTGAACACTGAAGCTTTCTTT.

This chain connects TRBV5-1 to TRBJ1-1; no definite D call. CDR1 and CDR2 (germline): SGHRS, YFSETQ. The ends were cut back, 0 bases at V and 3 bases at J, with 9 bases in the middle. The CDR3 extends over 14 amino acids. The CDR3, as DNA: TGCGCCAGCAGCTTGGAAGTTGGGGACACTGAAGCTTTCTTT. Protein product: CASSLEVGDTEAFF.

This clonotype appeared many times. This chain links TRBV6-5 with TRBJ2-2, with 9 bases identical to TRBD1. The CDR3 is made up of 16 amino acids. The V and J ends lost 0 bases and 9 bases, in that order; junction bases with no gene match: 8. Looked up from germline, CDR1 is MNHEY and CDR2 is SVGAGI. The CDR3 region is CASSYSGTGKTRELFF. CDR3 DNA: TGTGCCAGCAGTTACTCCGGGACAGGGAAAACTCGGGAGCTGTTTTTT.

On this clonotype: This may be a read error: a much more frequent sequence differs by one nucleotide. This chain links TRBV6-2 or TRBV6-3 with TRBJ1-1; D may be TRBD1 (6 bases). CDR1 is MNHEY, CDR2 SVGEGT, per germline. CDR3 length: 15 residues. The CDR3 DNA follows: TGTGCCAGCAGCATAGGGGGGTATTCCGGGTCTGAAGCTCTCTTT. Protein product: CASSIGGYSGSEALF.

The chain couples TRBV2 to TRBJ1-2; 8 bases are shared with TRBD1. This CDR3 has 14 residues. Germline CDR1 and CDR2: SNHLY and FYNNEI. The V gene end was trimmed by 5 bases and the J gene end by 4 bases; junction bases not matched to a gene: 6. For the CDR3, the DNA is TGTGCCAGCAGTCCGGGACAGGAGTCCTATGGCTACACCTTC. It specifies CASSPGQESYGYTF.

This clonotype was observed at least ten times. The J gene is TRBJ2-7, the V gene TRBV4-1; TRBD2 matches at 8 bases. The CDR3 loop spans 15 amino acids. Germline CDR1 and CDR2: MGHRA and YSYEKL. The J segment lost 2 bases and the V segment lost 0 bases, leaving 3 bases of the junction unmatched. CDR3 region: CASSQDDGRAYEQYF. In DNA, the CDR3 is TGCGCCAGCAGCCAAGATGACGGGAGGGCCTACGAGCAGTACTTC.

V gene TRBV12-3 or TRBV12-4 combines with J gene TRBJ2-7; the match to TRBD2 covers 11 bases. J was trimmed by 7 bases and V by 3 bases; bases with no gene match: 11. The CDR3 has 16 amino acids. CDR3 bases: TGTGCCAGCAGTTTCGCGTCGACTAGCGGGATACTTGAGCAGTACTTC. Translation: CASSFASTSGILEQYF.

At least ten counts were recorded for this clonotype. V gene TRBV15 combines with J gene TRBJ2-7; 8 bases map to TRBD1. In germline, CDR1 is LNHNV, CDR2 YYDKDF (reference sequence). This CDR3 comprises 13 residues. V lost 4 bases and J lost 2; bases outside the gene matches: 1. The CDR3 here is CATSMTGAYEQYF. The CDR3 bases are TGTGCCACCAGCATGACAGGGGCCTACGAGCAGTACTTC.

This clonotype has a count of ten or more. The J gene is TRBJ2-7, the V gene TRBV6-4; D not resolved. This CDR3 has 17 amino acids. In germline, CDR1 is MRHNA, CDR2 SNTAGT. Between the trimmed V and J ends, which lost 6 bases and 0 bases, there was a span of 21 bases. Here the CDR3 DNA reads TGTGCCAGCAGCCGCGTGACCCGGACGGATTACTCCTACGAGCAGTACTTC. Translated, it gives CASSRVTRTDYSYEQYF.

This clonotype was seen ten or more times. The CDR3 is CASTGRLNFYKENHEQYF. CDR3 nucleotide sequence: TGTGCCAGCACGGGTAGGCTGAACTTCTATAAGGAAAACCACGAGCAGTACTTC. The V call is TRBV28, the J call TRBJ2-7; no definite D call. CDR1 MDHEN and CDR2 SYDVKM come from the germline V gene. V lost 7 bases to trimming and J lost 5 bases, with 30 bases between them. The CDR3 has 18 residues.